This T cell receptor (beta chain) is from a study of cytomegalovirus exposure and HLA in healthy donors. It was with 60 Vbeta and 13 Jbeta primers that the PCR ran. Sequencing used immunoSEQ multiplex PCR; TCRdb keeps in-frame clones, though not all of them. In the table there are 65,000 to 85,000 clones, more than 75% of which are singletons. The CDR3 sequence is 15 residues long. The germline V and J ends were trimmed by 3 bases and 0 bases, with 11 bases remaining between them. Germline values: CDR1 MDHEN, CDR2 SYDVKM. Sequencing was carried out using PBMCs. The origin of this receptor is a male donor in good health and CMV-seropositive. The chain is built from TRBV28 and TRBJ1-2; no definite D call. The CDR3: CASSFSGVANYGYTF. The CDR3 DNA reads TGTGCCAGCAGTTTTTCGGGAGTCGCTAACTATGGCTACACCTTC.